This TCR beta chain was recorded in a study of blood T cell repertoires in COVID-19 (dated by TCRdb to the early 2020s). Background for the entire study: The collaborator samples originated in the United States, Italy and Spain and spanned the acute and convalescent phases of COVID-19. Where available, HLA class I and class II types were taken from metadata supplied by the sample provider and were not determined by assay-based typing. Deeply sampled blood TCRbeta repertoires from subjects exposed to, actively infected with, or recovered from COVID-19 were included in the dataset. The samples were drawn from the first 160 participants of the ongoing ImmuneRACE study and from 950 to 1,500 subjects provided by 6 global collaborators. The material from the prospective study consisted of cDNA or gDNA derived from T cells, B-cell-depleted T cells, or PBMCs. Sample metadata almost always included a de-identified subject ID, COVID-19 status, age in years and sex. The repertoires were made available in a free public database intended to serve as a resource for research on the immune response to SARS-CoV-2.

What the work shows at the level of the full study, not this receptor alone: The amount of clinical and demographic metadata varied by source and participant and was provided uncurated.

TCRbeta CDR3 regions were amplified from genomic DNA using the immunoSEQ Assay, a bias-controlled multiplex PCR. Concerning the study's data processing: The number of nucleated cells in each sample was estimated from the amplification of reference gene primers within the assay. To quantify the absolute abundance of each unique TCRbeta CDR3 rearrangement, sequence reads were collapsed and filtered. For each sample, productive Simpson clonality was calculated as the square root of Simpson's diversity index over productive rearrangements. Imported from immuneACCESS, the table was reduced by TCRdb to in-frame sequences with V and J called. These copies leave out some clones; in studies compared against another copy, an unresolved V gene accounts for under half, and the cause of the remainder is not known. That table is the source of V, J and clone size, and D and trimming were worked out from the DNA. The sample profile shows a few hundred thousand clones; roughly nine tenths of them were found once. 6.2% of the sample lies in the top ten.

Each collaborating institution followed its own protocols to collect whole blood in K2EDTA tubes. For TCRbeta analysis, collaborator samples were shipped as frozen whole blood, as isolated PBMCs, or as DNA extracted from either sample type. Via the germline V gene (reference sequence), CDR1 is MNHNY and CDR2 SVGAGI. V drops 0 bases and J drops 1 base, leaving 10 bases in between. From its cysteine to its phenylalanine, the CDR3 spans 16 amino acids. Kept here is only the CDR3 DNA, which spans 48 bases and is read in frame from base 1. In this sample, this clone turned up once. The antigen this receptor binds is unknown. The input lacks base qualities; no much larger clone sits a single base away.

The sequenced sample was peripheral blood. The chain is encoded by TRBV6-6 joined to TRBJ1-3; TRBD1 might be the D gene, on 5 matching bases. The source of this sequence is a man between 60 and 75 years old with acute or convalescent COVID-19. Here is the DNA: TGTGCCAGCAGTTACTCGACAGCAAGGTCTGGAAACACCATATATTTT. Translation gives CASSYSTARSGNTIYF.